This T cell receptor beta chain was profiled in a study of blood T cell repertoires in COVID-19. In this sample, this clone turned up a few times. This CDR3 spans 14 amino acids. The germline V gene encodes CDR1 SGDLS and CDR2 YYNGEE. After removal of 0 bases from V and 9 bases from J, the junction contained 3 bases not matched to a gene. Per the original data handling: Amplification from reference gene primers served as the basis for estimated nucleated cell counts. Only in-frame clones appear in the TCRdb table, and some are missing; sequencing was by immunoSEQ multiplex PCR. V and J calls plus clone size are reproduced from that table; the DNA served to infer D and trimming. In the table there are around 390,000 clones, approximately 87% of which are singletons.

The clonotype originates from a woman in her forties or fifties who had recovered from COVID-19. The sequencing sample was made of PBMCs or T cells enriched from blood (not recorded which). V is TRBV9 and J is TRBJ2-5, with 12 bases lining up with TRBD2. The CDR3 here is CASSVEASGGAQYF. For the CDR3, the DNA is TGTGCCAGCAGCGTAGAAGCTAGCGGGGGGGCCCAGTACTTC.